The rows below give T cell receptor beta chains drawn from one sample of a study of cytomegalovirus exposure and HLA in healthy donors. Measured with immunoSEQ multiplex PCR; TCRdb has only the in-frame clones, and not every one. The sample lists about 170,000 clones, approximately 80% occurring once. Sequencing was performed on PBMCs. The receptors were gathered from a woman between 18 and 29 years old in good health and CMV-seropositive. CDR3s include the opening cysteine and the closing phenylalanine or tryptophan. D genes are given only for firm matches. Size is stated for part of the rows, as once, few or many counts, or as a class when the clone is expanded.

clone_size | j_call | v_call | d_call | cdr3_aa | cdr3_nt
. | TRBJ2-1 | TRBV6-6 | TRBD1 | CASSPVRGPNEQFF | TGTGCCAGCAGCCCGGTGAGGGGGCCTAATGAGCAGTTCTTC
. | TRBJ1-4 | TRBV6-1 | . | CASSATGTPGNEKLFF | TGTGCCAGCAGTGCCACAGGGACCCCTGGTAATGAAAAACTGTTTTTT
. | TRBJ2-3 | TRBV15 | TRBD1 | CATRDWGGAGGFDTQYF | TGTGCCACCAGAGATTGGGGTGGTGCAGGGGGCTTTGATACGCAGTATTTT
. | TRBJ1-1 | TRBV18 | . | CASSSNGRRTEAFF | TGTGCCAGCTCCTCGAACGGACGGAGGACTGAAGCTTTCTTT
once | TRBJ2-7 | TRBV4-3 | TRBD1 | CASSQSLFRDRGSVQYF | TGCGCCAGCAGCCAATCCCTATTCAGGGACAGGGGATCCGTGCAGTACTTC
. | TRBJ2-7 | TRBV6-1 | . | CASSEVGVGEQYF | TGTGCCAGCAGTGAAGTTGGAGTGGGCGAGCAGTACTTC
. | TRBJ1-1 | TRBV5-6 | . | CASHKRTEAFF | TGTGCCAGTCATAAGCGCACTGAAGCTTTCTTT
. | TRBJ1-1 | TRBV4-2 | . | CASSQNIQGVDTEAFF | TGTGCCAGCAGCCAAAATATACAGGGAGTCGACACTGAAGCTTTCTTT
. | TRBJ1-2 | TRBV7-9 | . | CSSSLAGKDRGGYTF | TGTTCCAGCAGCTTAGCCGGGAAAGACCGGGGTGGCTACACCTTC
. | TRBJ2-1 | TRBV6-5 | TRBD2 | CASRQIAGGQHEQFF | TGTGCCAGCAGGCAAATAGCGGGGGGACAACATGAGCAGTTCTTC
few | TRBJ2-1 | TRBV4-1 | TRBD2 | CASSPRDYSSYNEQFF | TGCGCCAGCAGCCCAAGGGACTACTCATCCTACAATGAGCAGTTCTTC
. | TRBJ1-1 | TRBV5-1 | TRBD1 | CASSSIGGAYTEAFF | TGCGCCAGCAGCTCTATAGGGGGCGCGTACACTGAAGCTTTCTTT
once | TRBJ2-5 | TRBV13 | TRBD1 | CASRPLGVGDRGGQETQYF | TGTGCCAGCAGACCTCTTGGGGTCGGGGACAGGGGGGGCCAAGAGACCCAGTACTTC
. | TRBJ2-7 | TRBV6-5 | . | CASSYSPRGSYEQYF | TGTGCCAGCAGTTACTCGCCCCGGGGGTCCTACGAGCAGTACTTC
. | TRBJ1-5 | TRBV18 | TRBD1 | CASSSGQGNQPQHF | TGTGCCAGCTCATCCGGACAGGGCAATCAGCCCCAGCATTTT
. | TRBJ1-5 | TRBV6-1 | . | CASSDARDANQPQHF | TGTGCCAGCAGTGATGCCAGGGATGCCAATCAGCCCCAGCATTTT
. | TRBJ2-7 | TRBV7-8 | . | CASGNYEQYF | TGTGCCAGCGGCAACTACGAGCAGTACTTC
. | TRBJ2-7 | TRBV28 | . | CASSLLPRRSSYEQYF | TGTGCCAGCAGTTTACTGCCTCGGAGGAGCTCCTACGAGCAGTACTTC
. | TRBJ1-1 | TRBV4-2 | . | CASSPQERASGTEAFF | TGTGCCAGCAGCCCCCAGGAGCGGGCCTCCGGCACTGAAGCTTTCTTT
. | TRBJ1-2 | TRBV15 | TRBD1 | CATSRDRTGHGYTF | TGTGCCACCAGCAGAGATAGGACAGGGCACGGCTACACCTTC
once | TRBJ1-1 | TRBV13 | . | CASSLAGGEITEAFF | TGTGCCAGCAGCTTAGCGGGAGGGGAGATAACTGAAGCTTTCTTT
. | TRBJ2-3 | TRBV6-1 | . | CASSARRTAPSTDTQYF | TGTGCCAGCAGTGCCCGAAGGACAGCTCCTAGCACAGATACGCAGTATTTT
. | TRBJ2-3 | TRBV5-1 | . | CASSADRGPDTQYF | TGCGCCAGCAGCGCAGATCGGGGTCCCGATACGCAGTATTTT
few | TRBJ2-7 | TRBV27 | . | CASSLYTPRGSYEQYF | TGTGCTAGCAGTTTATATACACCCCGTGGCTCCTACGAGCAGTACTTC